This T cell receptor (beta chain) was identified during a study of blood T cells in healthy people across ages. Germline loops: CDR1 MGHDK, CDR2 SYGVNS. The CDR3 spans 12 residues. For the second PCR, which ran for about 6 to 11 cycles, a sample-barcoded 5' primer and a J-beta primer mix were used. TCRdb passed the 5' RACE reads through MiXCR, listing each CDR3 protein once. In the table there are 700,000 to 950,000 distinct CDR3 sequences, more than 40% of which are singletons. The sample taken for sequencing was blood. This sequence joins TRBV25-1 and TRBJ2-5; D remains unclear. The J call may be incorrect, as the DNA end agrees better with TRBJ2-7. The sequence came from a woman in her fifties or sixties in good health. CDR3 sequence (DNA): TGTGCCAGCAGTGAGGGTGGTCACGAGCAGTACTTC. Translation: CASSEGGHEQYF.